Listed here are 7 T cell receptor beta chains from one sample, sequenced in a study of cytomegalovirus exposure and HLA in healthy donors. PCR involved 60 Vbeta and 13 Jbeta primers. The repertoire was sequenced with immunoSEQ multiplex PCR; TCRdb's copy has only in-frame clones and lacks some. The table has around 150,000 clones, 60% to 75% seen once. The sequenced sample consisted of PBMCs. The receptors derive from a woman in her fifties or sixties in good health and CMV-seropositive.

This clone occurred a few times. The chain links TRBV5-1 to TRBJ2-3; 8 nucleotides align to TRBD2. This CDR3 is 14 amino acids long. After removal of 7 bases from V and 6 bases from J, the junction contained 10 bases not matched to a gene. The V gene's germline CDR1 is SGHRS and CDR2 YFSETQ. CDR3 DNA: TGCGCCAGCCGTTCAGCGGGGGTTGTCGATACGCAGTATTTT. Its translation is CASRSAGVVDTQYF.

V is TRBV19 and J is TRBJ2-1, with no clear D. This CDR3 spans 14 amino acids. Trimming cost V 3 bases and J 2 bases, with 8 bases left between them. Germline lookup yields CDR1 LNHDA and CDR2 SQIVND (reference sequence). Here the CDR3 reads CASSIRFTYNEQFF. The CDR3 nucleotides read TGTGCCAGTAGTATCAGGTTTACCTACAATGAGCAGTTCTTC.

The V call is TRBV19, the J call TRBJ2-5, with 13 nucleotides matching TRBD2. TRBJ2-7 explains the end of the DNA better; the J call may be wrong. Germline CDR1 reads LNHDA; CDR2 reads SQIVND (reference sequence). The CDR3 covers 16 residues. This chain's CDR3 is CASSPGLAGDAYEQYF. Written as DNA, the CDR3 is TGTGCCAGTAGTCCCGGACTAGCGGGGGACGCCTACGAGCAGTACTTC.

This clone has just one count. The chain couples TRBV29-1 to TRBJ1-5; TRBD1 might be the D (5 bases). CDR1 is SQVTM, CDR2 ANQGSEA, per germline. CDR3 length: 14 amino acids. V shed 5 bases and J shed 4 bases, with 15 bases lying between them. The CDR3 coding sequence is TGCAGCGTTTCGGCAGGGTTTATGAATCAGCCCCAGCATTTT. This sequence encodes CSVSAGFMNQPQHF.

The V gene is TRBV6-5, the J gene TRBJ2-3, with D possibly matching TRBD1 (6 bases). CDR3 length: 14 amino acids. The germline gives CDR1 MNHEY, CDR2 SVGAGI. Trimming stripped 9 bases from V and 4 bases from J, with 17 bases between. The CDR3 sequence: CASTRGRSADTQYF. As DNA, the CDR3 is TGTGCCAGTACAAGGGGGAGAAGCGCAGATACGCAGTATTTT.

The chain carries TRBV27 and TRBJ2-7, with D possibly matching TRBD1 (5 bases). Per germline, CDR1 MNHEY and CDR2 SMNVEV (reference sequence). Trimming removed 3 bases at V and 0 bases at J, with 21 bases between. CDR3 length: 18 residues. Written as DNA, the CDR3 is TGTGCCAGCAGTTTGTACAATCATAATTCAGGGATCTCCTACGAGCAGTACTTC. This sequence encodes CASSLYNHNSGISYEQYF.

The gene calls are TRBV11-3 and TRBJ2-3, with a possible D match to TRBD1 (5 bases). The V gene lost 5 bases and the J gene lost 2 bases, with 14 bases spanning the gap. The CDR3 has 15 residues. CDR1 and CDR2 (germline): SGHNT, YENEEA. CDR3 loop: CASSPGFSDTDTQYF. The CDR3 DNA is TGTGCCAGCAGCCCAGGGTTCAGCGACACAGATACGCAGTATTTT.